The next 22 T cell receptor beta chains were all read from a single sample in a study of vaccination effects on CD4 cells after COVID-19. Their cognate antigens are unknown. Using viral peptide pools, the ViraFEST assay grew out antigen-specific CD4+ T cells prior to sequencing. The culture ran for approximately 11 days before CD4+ T cells were isolated. Some clones are missing from TCRdb's copy, which holds only in-frame ones; the method was immunoSEQ multiplex PCR. This table holds about 31,000 clones, approximately 68% found once. The sample here was CD4+ T cells from PBMCs cultured with HCoV-229E spike peptides, taken before COVID-19 vaccination. The receptors were sampled from a human donor who received a COVID-19 vaccine.

J is TRBJ1-5 and V is TRBV7-9, with 7 bases that match TRBD1. The CDR3 runs 16 residues. CDR1 is SEHNR, CDR2 FQNEAQ, per germline (reference sequence). The trim removed 0 bases at V and 2 bases at J, leaving 4 bases unmatched. CDR3: CASSLALGQGNQPQHF. The CDR3 DNA is TGTGCCAGCAGCTTAGCCCTAGGACAGGGCAATCAGCCCCAGCATTTT.

The chain couples TRBV5-4 to TRBJ1-5; 8 positions agree with TRBD1. The germline V gene has CDR1 SGHNT and CDR2 YYREEE (reference sequence). This CDR3 spans 15 amino acids. The junction had 5 bases not matched to a gene; V was cut back by 4 bases and J by 2 bases. The CDR3, as DNA: TGTGCCAGCAGCCTCGGGACAGGTGGCAATCAGCCCCAGCATTTT. Translating it yields CASSLGTGGNQPQHF.

This clone was detected once. This chain uses TRBV19 with TRBJ1-1; no reliable D call. Per the germline V gene, CDR1 is LNHDA and CDR2 is SQIVND (reference sequence). This CDR3 region has 16 residues. V was trimmed by 3 bases and J by 1 base, leaving 15 bases between them. The CDR3 DNA sequence: TGTGCCAGTAGTATCCCCTTTGGCGGCTCGAACACTGAAGCTTTCTTT. Protein sequence: CASSIPFGGSNTEAFF.

This chain links TRBV18 with TRBJ2-1; TRBD2 matches 11 bases. The CDR3 has 17 amino acids. V lost 6 bases to trimming and J lost 0 bases; unmatched junction nucleotides: 7. The germline CDR1 and CDR2 sequences are KGHSH and LQKENI. The DNA of the CDR3 is TGTGCCAGCTCCTGGGTAGCGGGAGGGAGCTCCTACAATGAGCAGTTCTTC. This sequence encodes CASSWVAGGSSYNEQFF.

The chain employs TRBV4-2 and TRBJ2-1; D ambiguous. V was pared by 0 bases and J by 7 bases, with 10 bases between. Looked up from germline, CDR1 is LGHNA and CDR2 is YNFKEQ. The CDR3 is 14 amino acids. CDR3 sequence reads: CASSQDVVANEQFF. CDR3 coding DNA: TGTGCCAGCAGCCAAGACGTAGTGGCGAATGAGCAGTTCTTC.

In nucleotides, the CDR3 is TGTGCCAGCAGTTCCACAGGGGCAATCTCCTACGAGCAGTACTTC. It encodes CASSSTGAISYEQYF. The V and J genes are TRBV28 and TRBJ2-7, with 7 bases that match TRBD1. Germline V gives CDR1 MDHEN, CDR2 SYDVKM. The J segment lost 0 bases and the V segment lost 4 bases, leaving 6 bases of the junction unmatched. The CDR3 contains 15 residues.

This chain joins TRBV30 and TRBJ2-6, with unresolved D. This CDR3 spans 13 amino acids. The V gene lost 4 bases and the J gene lost 0 bases, with 4 bases spanning the gap. CDR1 and CDR2 from the germline V gene are GTSNPN and SVGIG (reference sequence). The CDR3 is CAWILSGANVLTF. CDR3 DNA sequence: TGTGCCTGGATACTCTCTGGGGCCAACGTCCTGACTTTC.

The chain has TRBV19 and TRBJ1-1, with no clear D. The germline gives CDR1 LNHDA, CDR2 SQIVND (reference sequence). Trimming stripped 5 bases from V and 0 bases from J, with 7 bases between. There are 13 residues in the CDR3. The DNA of the CDR3 is TGTGCCAGTAGTCGGAAAGTGAACACTGAAGCTTTCTTT. Residues: CASSRKVNTEAFF.

This chain joins TRBV10-2 and TRBJ1-6; TRBD1 matches 7 bases. Germline V lookup: CDR1 WSHSY, CDR2 SAAADI. The V segment lost 6 bases and the J segment 0 bases; nucleotides outside the gene matches: 11. This CDR3 is 18 amino acids long. The CDR3 region has the DNA TGCGCCAGCAGGGAACCGGGACAGCCGAGCTCCTATAATTCACCCCTCCACTTT. As protein: CASREPGQPSSYNSPLHF.

This clone was recorded a few times. The chain is built from TRBV6-6 and TRBJ2-2; D call uncertain. The germline CDR1 and CDR2 sequences are MNHNY and SVGAGI (reference sequence). V was pared by 2 bases and J by 6 bases, with 4 bases between. This CDR3 is 12 amino acids long. The CDR3 spells CASSYAAGELFF. The CDR3 DNA is TGTGCCAGCAGTTACGCTGCCGGGGAGCTGTTTTTT.

The chain uses TRBV6-2 or TRBV6-3 and TRBJ1-5, with TRBD1 identical over 9 bases. Germline values: CDR1 MNHEY, CDR2 SVGEGT. The CDR3 sequence is 15 residues long. V trimming: 5 bases; J trimming: 6 bases; junction bases outside the gene matches: 8. CDR3 region: CASSGTGRLSQPQHF. The CDR3 DNA follows: TGTGCCAGCAGTGGGACAGGGAGGCTCAGTCAGCCCCAGCATTTT.

V and J are TRBV29-1 and TRBJ2-1; no reliable D call. Trimming stripped 4 bases from V and 6 bases from J, with 13 bases between. Germline lookup yields CDR1 SQVTM and CDR2 ANQGSEA. The CDR3 totals 13 residues. The CDR3 spells CSVAAFQVNEQFF. CDR3 coding DNA: TGCAGCGTTGCTGCGTTTCAAGTCAATGAGCAGTTCTTC.

The chain links TRBV2 to TRBJ2-2; D is perhaps TRBD2 (6 bases). The V gene lost 7 bases and the J gene lost 4 bases, with 13 bases spanning the gap. CDR3 length: 14 residues. Germline V CDR1 and CDR2: SNHLY, FYNNEI. The CDR3 spells CASKSRGPTGELFF. As DNA, the CDR3 is TGTGCCAGCAAGTCGCGGGGCCCCACCGGGGAGCTGTTTTTT.

There are a few counts of this clone. This sequence joins TRBV6-5 and TRBJ1-2; no clear D gene. Germline V gives CDR1 MNHEY, CDR2 SVGAGI. This CDR3 contains 13 residues. V shed 6 bases and J shed 2 bases, with 10 bases lying between them. The CDR3: CASSQTMNYGYTF. CDR3 coding DNA: TGTGCCAGCAGCCAGACGATGAACTATGGCTACACCTTC.

The chain employs TRBV6-4 and TRBJ1-5; a weak D match, TRBD1 (6 bases). The ends were cut back, 6 bases at V and 5 bases at J, with 17 bases in the middle. Germline V gives CDR1 MRHNA, CDR2 SNTAGT. The CDR3 consists of 15 residues. The CDR3: CASRTYREGDQPQHF. DNA of the CDR3: TGTGCCAGCAGAACTTACAGGGAGGGCGATCAGCCCCAGCATTTT.

V is TRBV2 and J is TRBJ1-4; 11 bases agree with TRBD1. Germline CDR1 and CDR2: SNHLY and FYNNEI. The V segment lost 2 bases and the J segment 7 bases; nucleotides outside the gene matches: 3. CDR3 size: 15 residues. CDR3 sequence (DNA): TGTGCCAGCAGTGAACATGGGACAGGGGGTGAAAAACTGTTTTTT. This encodes CASSEHGTGGEKLFF.

The chain links TRBV4-1 to TRBJ2-5, with D possibly called TRBD1 or TRBD2 (5 bases each). The CDR3 spans 17 residues. V lost 5 bases, J lost 8 bases, and 27 bases lay in between. Germline CDR1 is MGHRA and CDR2 is YSYEKL. The CDR3 spells CASSSTLTRDGGGTQYF. CDR3 coding DNA: TGCGCCAGCAGCTCCACTCTCACCCGGGACGGTGGGGGAACCCAGTACTTC.

This clone was counted between two and nine times. This rearrangement joins TRBV24-1 to TRBJ2-7; D is uncertain. The CDR3 totals 13 residues. V dropped 6 bases and J dropped 6 bases, with 14 bases sitting between them. The V gene's germline CDR1 is KGHDR and CDR2 SFDVKD. In DNA form, the CDR3 reads TGTGCCACCAGTCAAGACGCCGTGGGCGAGCAGTACTTC. Amino acid sequence: CATSQDAVGEQYF.

This clone was picked up one time. The gene calls are TRBV28 and TRBJ2-1; 7 bases line up with TRBD1. V shed 1 base, J shed 0 bases, and the junction held 9 bases outside the gene matches. The CDR3 is made up of 18 amino acids. Per germline, CDR1 MDHEN and CDR2 SYDVKM. CDR3 nucleotides: TGTGCCAGCAGTTTATCCCGACTTGGACAGGACTCCTACAATGAGCAGTTCTTC. As protein: CASSLSRLGQDSYNEQFF.

This clone was counted only a few times. The chain has TRBV18 and TRBJ2-2; 8 nucleotides align to TRBD1. CDR3 size: 16 residues. The junction had 5 bases not matched to a gene; V was cut back by 0 bases and J by 5 bases. The V gene's germline CDR1 is KGHSH and CDR2 LQKENI. CDR3 sequence: CASSPPGRQGTGELFF. CDR3 in DNA: TGTGCCAGCTCACCACCGGGGAGACAGGGGACCGGGGAGCTGTTTTTT.

V and J are TRBV2 and TRBJ1-6; unclear D gene. V gave up 9 bases and J gave up 7 bases, with 22 bases separating them. CDR3 length: 16 amino acids. Looked up from germline, CDR1 is SNHLY and CDR2 is FYNNEI. Written as DNA, the CDR3 is TGTGCCAGTACTGGATCGGCTGTAAGAGGGAATTCACCCCTCCACTTT. Translating it yields CASTGSAVRGNSPLHF.

This chain links TRBV7-6 with TRBJ2-5, with 10 bases matching TRBD1. CDR3 length: 15 amino acids. V lost 1 base, J lost 6 bases, and 5 bases stayed unmatched. The germline gives CDR1 SGHVS, CDR2 FNYEAQ. The CDR3 region has the DNA TGTGCCAGCAGCTTAGGGGGGACAGGGGTGAAGACCCAGTACTTC. Its protein is CASSLGGTGVKTQYF.